What follows are 10 T cell receptor beta chains derived from one specimen sequenced in a study of OX40 agonist ivuxolimab in advanced cancers. Assay: immunoSEQ multiplex PCR; the TCRdb copy retains only in-frame clones and omits some. The sample carries some 100,000 clones, around nine tenths recorded once. The specimen comprised CD4+ or CD8+ T cells sorted from blood, sampled in a trial of the OX40 agonist ivuxolimab. The receptors come from an adult with an advanced solid tumor such as melanoma, head and neck, liver or kidney cancer.

The CDR3 spells CASRELVNSYNEQFF. The CDR3 bases are TGTGCCAGCAGGGAACTAGTGAACTCCTACAATGAGCAGTTCTTC. V usage is TRBV28 and J usage is TRBJ2-1; D might be TRBD2 (5 bases). From germline, CDR1 is MDHEN and CDR2 SYDVKM. V was trimmed by 6 bases and J by 0 bases, leaving 12 bases between them. CDR3 length: 15 amino acids.

The chain employs TRBV2 and TRBJ2-3; D tentatively reads TRBD1 or TRBD2 (7 bases each). CDR3 length: 13 residues. CDR1 is SNHLY, CDR2 FYNNEI, per germline. V lost 10 bases to trimming and J lost 2 bases, with 13 bases between them. CDR3 DNA: TGTGCCACAGACAGGGACTACACAGATACGCAGTATTTT. It codes for CATDRDYTDTQYF. Drawing the rest from reference TRBV2 and TRBJ2-3, the complete variable domain is EPEVTQTPSHQVTQMGQEVILRCVPISNHLYFYWYRQILGQKVEFLVSFYNNEISEKSEIFDDQFSVERPDGSNFTLKIRSTKLEDSAMYFCATDRDYTDTQYFGPGTRLTVL.

The V gene is TRBV18, the J gene TRBJ2-7; 7 bases are shared with TRBD1. This CDR3 is built from 14 residues. V gave up 3 bases and J gave up 5 bases; unmatched junction bases: 7. Germline V gives CDR1 KGHSH, CDR2 LQKENI. The CDR3 region is CASSPRQGRNEQYF. CDR3 coding DNA: TGTGCCAGCTCACCGCGACAGGGAAGGAACGAGCAGTACTTC. Filled out from reference TRBV18 and TRBJ2-7, the complete variable domain reads NAGVMQNPRHLVRRRGQEARLRCSPMKGHSHVYWYRQLPEEGLKFMVYLQKENIIDESGMPKERFSAEFPKEGPSILRIQQVVRGDSAAYFCASSPRQGRNEQYFGPGTRLTVT.

The chain's CDR3 is CSVGDPPLRPYNEQFF. The DNA for the CDR3 is TGCAGCGTTGGGGACCCTCCTCTTAGGCCCTACAATGAGCAGTTCTTC. The chain uses TRBV29-1 and TRBJ2-1; D is tentatively TRBD1 or TRBD2 (5 bases each). Germline V gives CDR1 SQVTM, CDR2 ANQGSEA. V was shortened by 4 bases and J by 2 bases, with 18 bases between the two germline ends. The CDR3 runs 16 residues.

The genes are TRBV5-4 and TRBJ2-7; D unresolved. Germline loops: CDR1 SGHNT, CDR2 YYREEE (reference sequence). The V gene lost 1 base and the J gene lost 3 bases, with 5 bases spanning the gap. This CDR3 is 12 amino acids long. In DNA form, the CDR3 reads TGTGCCAGCAGCTTGCCCAACTACGAGCAGTACTTC. Its translation is CASSLPNYEQYF. The full variable domain, rest sourced from reference TRBV5-4 and TRBJ2-7, is ETGVTQSPTHLIKTRGQQVTLRCSSQSGHNTVSWYQQALGQGPQFIFQYYREEENGRGNFPPRFSGLQFPNYSSELNVNALELDDSALYLCASSLPNYEQYFGPGTRLTVT.

The chain recombines TRBV19 with TRBJ2-1, with TRBD2 matching 13 bases. The CDR3 is 16 residues long. Per germline, CDR1 LNHDA and CDR2 SQIVND (reference sequence). V lost 1 base, J lost 5 bases, and 2 bases stayed unmatched. The CDR3, as DNA: TGTGCCAGTAGTATAGGCGGGACTAGCGGGAACAATGAGCAGTTCTTC. It translates to CASSIGGTSGNNEQFF.

This sequence joins TRBV2 and TRBJ2-5; the D is unclear. Trimming removed 3 bases from V and 1 base from J, with 6 bases in between. Germline CDR1 and CDR2: SNHLY and FYNNEI. The CDR3 covers 13 residues. The CDR3 coding sequence is TGTGCCAGCAGTGAGCGGATCCAAGAGACCCAGTACTTC. This gives the protein CASSERIQETQYF.

CDR3 nucleotide sequence: TGTGCCAGCAGCTTGGGTTCGCAGGCAAGCACAGATACGCAGTATTTT. Its translation is CASSLGSQASTDTQYF. The J gene is TRBJ2-3, the V gene TRBV5-8; D not certain. CDR1 is SGHTS and CDR2 is YDEGEE in the germline V gene. With 0 bases removed from V and 0 bases from J, the gap between germline ends came to 11 bases. The CDR3 is made up of 16 amino acids.

J is TRBJ2-4 and V is TRBV7-2, with 7 bases lining up with TRBD2. This CDR3 has 12 amino acids. V shed 4 bases and J 6 bases; nucleotides not matched to a gene: 0. CDR1 and CDR2 from the germline V gene are SGHTA and FQGNSA. CDR3 amino acids: CASSWEGNIQYF. DNA of the CDR3: TGTGCCAGCAGCTGGGAGGGAAACATTCAGTACTTC.

The rearrangement links TRBV28 to TRBJ1-1, with D unresolved. Germline CDR1 is MDHEN and CDR2 is SYDVKM. This CDR3 spans 15 amino acids. V was clipped by 4 bases and J by 6 bases, with 18 bases between them. This CDR3 is CASSSALVSLPEAFF. The CDR3 nucleotides are TGTGCCAGCAGTTCCGCCCTCGTGAGTCTCCCTGAAGCTTTCTTT. Drawing the rest from reference TRBV28 and TRBJ1-1, the complete variable domain is DVKVTQSSRYLVKRTGEKVFLECVQDMDHENMFWYRQDPGLGLRLIYFSYDVKMKEKGDIPEGYSVSREKKERFSLILESASTNQTSMYLCASSSALVSLPEAFFGQGTRLTVV.